This T cell receptor (beta chain) was identified in a study of blood T cell repertoires in COVID-19. Repertoires were generated with immunoSEQ multiplex PCR, while TCRdb's copy carries only in-frame clones and drops some. The data show 340,000 or so clones, approximately 86% seen once. In terms of age and location, participants ranged from about 18 to 100 years and lived in around 22 US areas. Which cohort a participant joined came from the clinical history participants gave. Per germline, CDR1 SGHRS and CDR2 YFSETQ. The V segment lost 4 bases and the J segment 5 bases; nucleotides outside the gene matches: 6. The CDR3 is 16 residues long.

The chain recombines TRBV5-1 with TRBJ2-5; 15 bases are shared with TRBD2. This receptor was taken from a woman aged 40 to 50 with acute COVID-19. The specimen was PBMCs or T cells enriched from blood (not recorded which). This CDR3 is CASSTGLAGGLETQYF. CDR3 sequence (DNA): TGCGCCAGCAGCACGGGACTAGCGGGAGGTCTGGAGACCCAGTACTTC.